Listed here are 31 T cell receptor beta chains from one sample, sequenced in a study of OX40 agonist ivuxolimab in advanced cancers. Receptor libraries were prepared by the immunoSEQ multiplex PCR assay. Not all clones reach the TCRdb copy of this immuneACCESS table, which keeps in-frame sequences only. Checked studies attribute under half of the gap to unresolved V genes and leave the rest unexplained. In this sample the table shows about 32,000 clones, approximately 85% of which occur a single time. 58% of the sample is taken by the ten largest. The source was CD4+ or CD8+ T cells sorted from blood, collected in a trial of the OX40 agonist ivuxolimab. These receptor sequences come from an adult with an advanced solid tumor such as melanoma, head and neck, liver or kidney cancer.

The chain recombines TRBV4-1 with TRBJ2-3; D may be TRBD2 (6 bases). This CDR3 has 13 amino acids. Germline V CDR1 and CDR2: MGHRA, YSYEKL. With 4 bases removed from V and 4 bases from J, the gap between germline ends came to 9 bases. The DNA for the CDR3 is TGCGCCAGCAGCCCCCGGGAGCCAGATACGCAGTATTTT. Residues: CASSPREPDTQYF.

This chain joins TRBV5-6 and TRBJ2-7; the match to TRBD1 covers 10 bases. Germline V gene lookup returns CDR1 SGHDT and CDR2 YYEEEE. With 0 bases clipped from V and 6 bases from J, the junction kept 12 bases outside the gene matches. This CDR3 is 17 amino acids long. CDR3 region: CASSLGGQLGQGLEQYF. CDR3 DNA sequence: TGTGCCAGCAGCTTGGGAGGCCAGTTGGGACAGGGGCTCGAGCAGTACTTC.

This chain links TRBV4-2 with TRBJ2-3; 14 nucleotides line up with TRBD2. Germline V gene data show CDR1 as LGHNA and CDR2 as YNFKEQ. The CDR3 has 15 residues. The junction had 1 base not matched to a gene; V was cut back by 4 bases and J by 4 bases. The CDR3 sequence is CASSPTSGGADTQYF. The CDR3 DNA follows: TGTGCCAGCAGCCCGACTAGCGGGGGGGCAGATACGCAGTATTTT.

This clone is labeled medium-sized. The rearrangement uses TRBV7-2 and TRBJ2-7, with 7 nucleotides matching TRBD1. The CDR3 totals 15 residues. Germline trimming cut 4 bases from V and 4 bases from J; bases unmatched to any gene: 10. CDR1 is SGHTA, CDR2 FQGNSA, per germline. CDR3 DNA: TGTGCCAGCAGCTCCTCCGGGACAGCCCCATACGAGCAGTACTTC. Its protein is CASSSSGTAPYEQYF.

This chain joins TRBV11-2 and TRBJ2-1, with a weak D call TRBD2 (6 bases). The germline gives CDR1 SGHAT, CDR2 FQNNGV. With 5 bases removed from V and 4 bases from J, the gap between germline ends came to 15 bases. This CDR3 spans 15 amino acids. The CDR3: CASSIRLSGYNEQFF. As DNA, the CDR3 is TGTGCCAGCAGCATACGACTGAGCGGGTACAATGAGCAGTTCTTC.

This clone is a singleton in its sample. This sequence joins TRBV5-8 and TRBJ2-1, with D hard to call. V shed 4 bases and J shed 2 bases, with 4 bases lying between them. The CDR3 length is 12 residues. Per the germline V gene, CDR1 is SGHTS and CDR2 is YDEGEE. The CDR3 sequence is CASSPPYNEQFF. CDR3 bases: TGTGCCAGCAGCCCCCCCTACAATGAGCAGTTCTTC.

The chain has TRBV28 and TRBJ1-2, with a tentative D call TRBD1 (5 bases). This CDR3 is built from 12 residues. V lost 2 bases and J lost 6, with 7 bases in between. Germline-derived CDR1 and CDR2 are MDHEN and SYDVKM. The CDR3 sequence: CASSLQGDGYTF. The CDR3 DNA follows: TGTGCCAGCAGTTTACAGGGAGATGGCTACACCTTC.

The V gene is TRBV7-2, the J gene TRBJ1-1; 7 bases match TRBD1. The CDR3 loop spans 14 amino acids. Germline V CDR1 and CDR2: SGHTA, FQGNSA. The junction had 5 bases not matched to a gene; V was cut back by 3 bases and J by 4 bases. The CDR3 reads CASSFTTGTTEAFF. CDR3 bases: TGTGCCAGCAGCTTCACGACAGGGACCACTGAAGCTTTCTTT. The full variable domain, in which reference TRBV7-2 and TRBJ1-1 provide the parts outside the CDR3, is GAGVSQSPSNKVTEKGKDVELRCDPISGHTALYWYRQSLGQGLEFLIYFQGNSAPDKSGLPSDRFSAERTGGSVSTLTIQRTQQEDSAVYLCASSFTTGTTEAFFGQGTRLTVV.

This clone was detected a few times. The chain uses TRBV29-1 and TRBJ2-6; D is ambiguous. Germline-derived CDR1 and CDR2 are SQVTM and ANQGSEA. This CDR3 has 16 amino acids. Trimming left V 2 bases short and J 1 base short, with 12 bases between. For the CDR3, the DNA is TGCAGCGTTGAACCGGGCTGTCCTTCTGGGGCCAACGTCCTGACTTTC. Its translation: CSVEPGCPSGANVLTF. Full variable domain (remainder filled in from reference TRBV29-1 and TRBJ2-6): SAVISQKPSRDICQRGTSLTIQCQVDSQVTMMFWYRQQPGQSLTLIATANQGSEATYESGFVIDKFPISRPNLTFSTLTVSNMSPEDSSIYLCSVEPGCPSGANVLTFGAGSRLTVL.

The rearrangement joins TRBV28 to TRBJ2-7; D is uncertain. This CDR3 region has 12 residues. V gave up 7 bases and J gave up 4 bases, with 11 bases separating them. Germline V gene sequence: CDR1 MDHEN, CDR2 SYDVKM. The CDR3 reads CASTPSQYEQYF. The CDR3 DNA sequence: TGTGCCAGCACGCCATCCCAATACGAGCAGTACTTC.

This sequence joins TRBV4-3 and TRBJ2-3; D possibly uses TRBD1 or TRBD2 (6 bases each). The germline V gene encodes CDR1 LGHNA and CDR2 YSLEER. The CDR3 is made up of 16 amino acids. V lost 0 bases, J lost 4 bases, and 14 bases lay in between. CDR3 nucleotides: TGCGCCAGCAGCCAAGATCCCGGGGGCGAGCCAGATACGCAGTATTTT. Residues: CASSQDPGGEPDTQYF.

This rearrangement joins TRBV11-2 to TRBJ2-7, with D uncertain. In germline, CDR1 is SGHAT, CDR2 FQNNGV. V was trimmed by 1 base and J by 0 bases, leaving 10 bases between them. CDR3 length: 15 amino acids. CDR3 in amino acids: CASSLAGHPSYEQYF. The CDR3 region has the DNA TGTGCCAGCAGCTTAGCAGGTCATCCCTCCTACGAGCAGTACTTC. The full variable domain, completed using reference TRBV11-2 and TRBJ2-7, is EAGVAQSPRYKIIEKRQSVAFWCNPISGHATLYWYQQILGQGPKLLIQFQNNGVVDDSQLPKDRFSAERLKGVDSTLKIQPAKLEDSAVYLCASSLAGHPSYEQYFGPGTRLTVT.

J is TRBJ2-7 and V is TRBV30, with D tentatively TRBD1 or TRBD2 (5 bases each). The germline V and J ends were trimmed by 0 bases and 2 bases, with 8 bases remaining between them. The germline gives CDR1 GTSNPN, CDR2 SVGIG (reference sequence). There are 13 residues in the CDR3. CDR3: CAWSVLGAYEQYF. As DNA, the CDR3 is TGTGCCTGGAGTGTATTGGGGGCCTACGAGCAGTACTTC.

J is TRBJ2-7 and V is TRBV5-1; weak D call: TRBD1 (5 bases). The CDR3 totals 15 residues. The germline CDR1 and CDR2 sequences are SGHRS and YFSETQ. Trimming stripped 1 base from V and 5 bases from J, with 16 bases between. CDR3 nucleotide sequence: TGCGCCAGCAGCTTGACGACAGTTAACGTCGACGAGCAGTACTTC. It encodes CASSLTTVNVDEQYF.

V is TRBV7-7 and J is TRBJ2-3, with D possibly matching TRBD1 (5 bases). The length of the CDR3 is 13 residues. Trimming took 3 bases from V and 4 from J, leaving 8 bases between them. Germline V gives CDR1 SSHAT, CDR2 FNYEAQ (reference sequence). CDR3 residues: CASSFLGADTQYF. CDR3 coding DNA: TGTGCCAGCAGCTTTTTAGGGGCAGATACGCAGTATTTT.

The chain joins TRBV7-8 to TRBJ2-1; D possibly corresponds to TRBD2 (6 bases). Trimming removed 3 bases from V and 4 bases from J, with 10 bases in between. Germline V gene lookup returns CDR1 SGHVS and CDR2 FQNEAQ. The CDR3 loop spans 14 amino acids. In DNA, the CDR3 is TGTGCCAGCAGCTTGCGGGACTCTTACAATGAGCAGTTCTTC. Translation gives CASSLRDSYNEQFF.

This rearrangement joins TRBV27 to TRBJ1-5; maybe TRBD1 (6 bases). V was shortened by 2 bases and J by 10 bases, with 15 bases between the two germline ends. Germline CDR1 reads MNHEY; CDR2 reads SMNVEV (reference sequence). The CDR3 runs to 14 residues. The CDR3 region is CASSLRQGFLPQHF. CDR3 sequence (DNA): TGTGCCAGCAGTTTACGGCAGGGGTTTCTCCCCCAGCATTTT.

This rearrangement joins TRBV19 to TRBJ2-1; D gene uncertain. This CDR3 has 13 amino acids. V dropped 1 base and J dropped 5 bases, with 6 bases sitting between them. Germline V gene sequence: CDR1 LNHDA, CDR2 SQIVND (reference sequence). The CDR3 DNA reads TGTGCCAGTAGTATAGGGTTTGACAATGAGCAGTTCTTC. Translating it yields CASSIGFDNEQFF.

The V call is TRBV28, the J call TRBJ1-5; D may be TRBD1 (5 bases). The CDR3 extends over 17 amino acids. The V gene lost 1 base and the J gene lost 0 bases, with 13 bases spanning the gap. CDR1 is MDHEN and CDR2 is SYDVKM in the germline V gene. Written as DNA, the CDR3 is TGTGCCAGCAGTTTATACAGGAGCCCTCATAGCAATCAGCCCCAGCATTTT. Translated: CASSLYRSPHSNQPQHF.

As DNA, the CDR3 is TGTGCCAGCAGCCAAATAGGGGACAAAGGGCAGCCCCAGCATTTT. Residues: CASSQIGDKGQPQHF. The chain links TRBV4-2 to TRBJ1-5; TRBD1 is a possible D gene (6 bases). This CDR3 is 15 amino acids long. V was shortened by 2 bases and J by 7 bases, with 15 bases between the two germline ends. CDR1 and CDR2 (germline): LGHNA, YNFKEQ.

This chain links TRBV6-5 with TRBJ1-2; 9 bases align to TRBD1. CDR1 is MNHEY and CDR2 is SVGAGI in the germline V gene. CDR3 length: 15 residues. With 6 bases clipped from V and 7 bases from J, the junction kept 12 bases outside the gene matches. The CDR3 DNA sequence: TGTGCCAGCAGCCCAGCAACGGGACAGGGTGGTGGCTACACCTTC. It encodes CASSPATGQGGGYTF.

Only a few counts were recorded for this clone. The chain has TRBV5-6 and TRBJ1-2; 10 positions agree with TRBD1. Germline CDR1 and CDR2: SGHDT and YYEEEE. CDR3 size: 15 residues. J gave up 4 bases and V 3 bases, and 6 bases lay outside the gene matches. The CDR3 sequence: CASSSMTGGIYGYTF. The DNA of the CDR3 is TGTGCCAGCAGCTCCATGACAGGGGGCATCTATGGCTACACCTTC.

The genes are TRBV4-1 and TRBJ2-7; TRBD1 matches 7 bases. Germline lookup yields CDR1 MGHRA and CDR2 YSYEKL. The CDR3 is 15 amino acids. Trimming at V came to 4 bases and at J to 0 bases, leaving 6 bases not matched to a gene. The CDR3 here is CASSPRDSRSYEQYF. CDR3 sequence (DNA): TGCGCCAGCAGCCCCCGGGACAGCCGCTCCTACGAGCAGTACTTC.

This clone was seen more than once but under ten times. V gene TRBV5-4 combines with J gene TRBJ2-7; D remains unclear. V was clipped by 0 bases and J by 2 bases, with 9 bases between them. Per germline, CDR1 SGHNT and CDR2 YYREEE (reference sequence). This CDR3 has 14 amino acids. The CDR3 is CASSLEGSPYEQYF. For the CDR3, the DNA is TGTGCCAGCAGCTTGGAGGGATCCCCCTACGAGCAGTACTTC.

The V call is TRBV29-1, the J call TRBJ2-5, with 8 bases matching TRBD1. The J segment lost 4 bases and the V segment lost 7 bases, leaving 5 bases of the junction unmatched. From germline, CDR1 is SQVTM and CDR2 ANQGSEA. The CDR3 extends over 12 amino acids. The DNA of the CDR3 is TGCAGCGCAGGACAGGGTGGAGAGACCCAGTACTTC. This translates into CSAGQGGETQYF.

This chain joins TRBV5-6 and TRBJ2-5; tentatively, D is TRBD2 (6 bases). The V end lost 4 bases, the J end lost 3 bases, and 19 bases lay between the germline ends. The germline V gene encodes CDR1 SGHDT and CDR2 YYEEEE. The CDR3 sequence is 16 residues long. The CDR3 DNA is TGTGCCAGCAGCCCCCATGGGGACTTAGGGGAAGAGACCCAGTACTTC. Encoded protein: CASSPHGDLGEETQYF.

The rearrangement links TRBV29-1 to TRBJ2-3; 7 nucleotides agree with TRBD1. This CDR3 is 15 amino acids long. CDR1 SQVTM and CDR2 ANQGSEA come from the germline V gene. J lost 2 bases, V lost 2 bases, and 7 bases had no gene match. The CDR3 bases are TGCAGCGTTGAATCATCGGGACAGCTCACAGATACGCAGTATTTT. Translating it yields CSVESSGQLTDTQYF.

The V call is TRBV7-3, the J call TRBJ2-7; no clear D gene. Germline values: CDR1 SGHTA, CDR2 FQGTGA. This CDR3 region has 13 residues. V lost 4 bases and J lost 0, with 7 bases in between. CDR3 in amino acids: CASSSPPSYEQYF. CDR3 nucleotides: TGTGCCAGCAGCTCCCCCCCCTCCTACGAGCAGTACTTC.

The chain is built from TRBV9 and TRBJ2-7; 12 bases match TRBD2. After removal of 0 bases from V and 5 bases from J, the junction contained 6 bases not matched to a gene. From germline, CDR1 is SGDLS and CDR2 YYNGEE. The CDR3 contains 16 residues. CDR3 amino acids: CASSVAATSGGHEQYF. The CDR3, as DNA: TGTGCCAGCAGCGTAGCCGCGACTAGCGGGGGCCACGAGCAGTACTTC.

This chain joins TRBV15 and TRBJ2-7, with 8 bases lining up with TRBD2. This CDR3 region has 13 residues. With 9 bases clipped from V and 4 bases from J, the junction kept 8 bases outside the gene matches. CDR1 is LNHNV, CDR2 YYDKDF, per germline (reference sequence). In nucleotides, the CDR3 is TGTGCCACGAGCCGGGGGGGCTTTTACGAGCAGTACTTC. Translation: CATSRGGFYEQYF.

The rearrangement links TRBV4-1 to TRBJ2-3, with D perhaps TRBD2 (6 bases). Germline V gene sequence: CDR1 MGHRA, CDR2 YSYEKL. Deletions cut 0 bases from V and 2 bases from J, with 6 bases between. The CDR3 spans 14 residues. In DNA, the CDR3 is TGCGCCAGCAGCCAAGAGGACTACACAGATACGCAGTATTTT. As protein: CASSQEDYTDTQYF.